The rows below give T cell receptor beta chains drawn from one sample of a study of radiotherapy plus CTLA-4 blockade in lung cancer. Sequencing was performed with immunoSEQ multiplex PCR; in TCRdb, only in-frame clones are kept and a portion is missing. The table has about 95,000 clones, around four fifths seen once; the top ten hold around 0.79%. The sample in question was peripheral blood, obtained from a patient treated with radiotherapy plus ipilimumab. All receptors come from a human donor with non-small cell lung cancer who had stable disease on radiotherapy plus ipilimumab. CDR3s include the opening cysteine and the closing phenylalanine or tryptophan. The order of the fields is clone size, V gene, D gene, J gene, CDR3 protein, CDR3 DNA. A D gene is named only where the DNA matches it firmly. Clone size is shown for a subset of rows, as once, few, many or a class of expanded clone.

-	TRBV9	-	TRBJ2-2	CASSVGGGATTGELFF	TGTGCCAGCAGCGTAGGTGGGGGGGCGACCACCGGGGAGCTGTTTTTT
-	TRBV7-9	TRBD2	TRBJ2-3	CASSERGRPTDTQYF	TGTGCCAGCAGCGAGCGGGGCAGGCCCACAGATACGCAGTATTTT
-	TRBV2	TRBD1	TRBJ2-7	CASNGQGTYEQYF	TGTGCCAGCAACGGACAGGGGACCTACGAGCAGTACTTC
-	TRBV6-6	-	TRBJ1-3	CASSYEGISGNTIYF	TGTGCCAGCAGTTACGAGGGGATCTCTGGAAACACCATATATTTT
-	TRBV6-1	-	TRBJ2-7	CASRDKVNEQYF	TGTGCCAGCCGGGACAAGGTAAACGAGCAGTACTTC
-	TRBV28	-	TRBJ1-5	CASSQGGGGNQPQHF	TGTGCCAGCAGTCAGGGAGGGGGGGGAAATCAGCCCCAGCATTTT
-	TRBV28	-	TRBJ1-1	CASSFEARSPVGGNTEAFF	TGTGCCAGCAGTTTTGAGGCCCGGTCACCGGTCGGTGGGAACACTGAAGCTTTCTTT
few	TRBV11-2	TRBD2	TRBJ2-5	CASTRTSGGATARETQYF	TGTGCCAGCACTAGGACTAGCGGGGGGGCCACCGCGCGAGAGACCCAGTACTTC
once	TRBV5-6	TRBD2	TRBJ2-5	CASSFGLAGTETQYF	TGTGCCAGCAGCTTCGGACTAGCGGGAACGGAGACCCAGTACTTC
-	TRBV21-1	-	TRBJ2-3	CASSKDSDTQYF	TGTGCCAGCAGCAAGGACAGTGATACGCAGTATTTT
once	TRBV2	-	TRBJ1-4	CASRDFGGTNEKLFF	TGTGCCAGCAGGGACTTTGGGGGCACTAATGAAAAACTGTTTTTT
-	TRBV27	-	TRBJ2-2	CASNRQGPTGELFF	TGTGCCAGCAATAGGCAGGGGCCCACCGGGGAGCTGTTTTTT
-	TRBV7-2	-	TRBJ1-5	CASSLGGAQAAAPQHF	TGTGCCAGCAGCTTAGGAGGGGCTCAGGCCGCCGCGCCCCAGCATTTT
-	TRBV30	-	TRBJ2-2	CAWSAHTGELFF	TGTGCCTGGAGTGCACACACCGGGGAGCTGTTTTTT
-	TRBV11-3	-	TRBJ1-1	CASSPGTDRNTEAFF	TGTGCCAGCAGCCCCGGGACGGATAGGAACACTGAAGCTTTCTTT
-	TRBV5-4	-	TRBJ2-1	CASSEKLGANEQFF	TGTGCCAGCAGCGAGAAACTGGGGGCCAATGAGCAGTTCTTC
few	TRBV7-8	-	TRBJ2-1	CASRPRITGPYNEQFF	TGTGCCAGCAGGCCTCGCATAACCGGGCCTTACAATGAGCAGTTCTTC
-	TRBV19	-	TRBJ2-1	CATGTLGNEQFF	TGTGCCACGGGGACCCTCGGGAATGAGCAGTTCTTC
-	TRBV7-3	-	TRBJ2-3	CASSSQPGTDTQYF	TGTGCCAGCAGCTCCCAGCCGGGAACAGATACGCAGTATTTT
-	TRBV18	TRBD1	TRBJ1-1	CASSPETGSTEAFF	TGTGCCAGCTCACCGGAGACAGGGAGCACTGAAGCTTTCTTT
-	TRBV11-2	TRBD1	TRBJ2-3	CASSPGQGAPTDTQYF	TGTGCCAGCAGCCCTGGACAGGGGGCGCCCACAGATACGCAGTATTTT
-	TRBV5-1	TRBD2	TRBJ2-3	CASSLVAGGPGAPDTQYF	TGCGCCAGCAGCTTGGTAGCGGGAGGGCCGGGAGCCCCAGATACGCAGTATTTT
-	TRBV11-2	-	TRBJ1-1	CASSLFPTEAFF	TGTGCCAGCAGCTTATTCCCGACTGAAGCTTTCTTT
-	TRBV2	TRBD2	TRBJ2-5	CASKEASGRSETQYF	TGTGCCAGCAAGGAAGCTAGCGGGAGATCGGAGACCCAGTACTTC
few	TRBV28	-	TRBJ1-3	CASSRGDWSPIYF	TGTGCCAGCAGCCGGGGGGACTGGTCCCCCATATATTTT
-	TRBV10-2	-	TRBJ2-1	CASRAGTLNEQFF	TGCGCCAGCAGAGCCGGGACGCTTAATGAGCAGTTCTTC
once	TRBV29-1	TRBD2	TRBJ2-5	CSVITGTSSYGQYF	TGCAGCGTGATCACCGGGACTAGCTCCTACGGGCAGTACTTC
-	TRBV30	-	TRBJ2-5	CAWSVYQETQYF	TGTGCCTGGAGTGTATACCAAGAGACCCAGTACTTC
few	TRBV6-5	-	TRBJ1-2	CASSYSSQGSYGYTF	TGTGCCAGCAGTTACTCGTCTCAGGGATCCTATGGCTACACCTTC
-	TRBV5-6	TRBD1	TRBJ1-1	CASSPGQGKNTEAFF	TGTGCCAGCAGCCCGGGACAGGGGAAGAACACTGAAGCTTTCTTT
-	TRBV19	-	TRBJ1-1	CASSMRGMNTEAFF	TGTGCCAGTAGTATGAGGGGAATGAACACTGAAGCTTTCTTT
-	TRBV27	-	TRBJ1-5	CASSLSGSNQPQHF	TGTGCCAGCAGTTTATCGGGTAGCAATCAGCCCCAGCATTTT
-	TRBV2	TRBD1	TRBJ1-1	CASRGQGLMNTEAFF	TGTGCCAGCAGGGGACAGGGGTTGATGAACACTGAAGCTTTCTTT
once	TRBV2	-	TRBJ2-5	CASSGGEAGTQYF	TGTGCCAGCAGTGGGGGCGAGGCGGGGACCCAGTACTTC
-	TRBV5-4	TRBD2	TRBJ2-7	CASSSGGTVYSYEQYF	TGTGCCAGCAGCTCGGGAGGGACTGTTTACTCCTACGAGCAGTACTTC
-	TRBV6-1	-	TRBJ2-7	CASNLEGSYEQYF	TGTGCCAGCAATTTGGAGGGCTCCTACGAGCAGTACTTC
once	TRBV9	-	TRBJ2-7	CASSVAVYEQYF	TGTGCCAGCAGCGTAGCGGTTTACGAGCAGTACTTC